This section outlines one T cell receptor beta chain sequence together with its context. Its antigen remains unidentified. This sample is drawn from a study of cytomegalovirus exposure and HLA in healthy donors. Study conclusions and caveats: Among TCR sequences, most were rare, though some public TCRs appeared in many donors. There were 150 or so TCR beta chains listed as cytomegalovirus-associated.

Using immunoSEQ multiplex PCR, the repertoire was profiled, and TCRdb retains in-frame clones only, with some absent. The repertoire holds 150,000 to 200,000 clones, with roughly 86% as singletons. The CDR3 consists of 15 residues. Germline-derived CDR1 and CDR2 are SEHNR and FQNEAQ (reference sequence). J gave up 7 bases and V 5 bases, and 10 bases lay outside the gene matches. This clonotype originated in a woman in her late teens or twenties in good health and CMV-seronegative. Sequencing was carried out using PBMCs. The chain has TRBV7-9 and TRBJ1-4, with TRBD1 matching over 7 bases. Written as DNA, the CDR3 is TGTGCCAGCAGCACCGAGACAGGGCTTAGTGAAAAACTGTTTTTT. This codes for CASSTETGLSEKLFF.